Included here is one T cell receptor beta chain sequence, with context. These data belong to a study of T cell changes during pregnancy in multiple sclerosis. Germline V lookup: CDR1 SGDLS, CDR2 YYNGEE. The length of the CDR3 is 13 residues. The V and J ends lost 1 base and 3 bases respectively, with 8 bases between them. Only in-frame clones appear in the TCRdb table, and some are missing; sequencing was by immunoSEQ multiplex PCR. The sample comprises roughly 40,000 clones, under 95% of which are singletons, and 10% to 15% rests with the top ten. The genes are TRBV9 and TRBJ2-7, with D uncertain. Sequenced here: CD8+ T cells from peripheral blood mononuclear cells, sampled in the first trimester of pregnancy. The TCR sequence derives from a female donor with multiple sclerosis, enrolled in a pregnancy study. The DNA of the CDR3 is TGTGCCAGCAGCGTAAGGTCGGGCTACGAGCAGTACTTC. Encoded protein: CASSVRSGYEQYF.